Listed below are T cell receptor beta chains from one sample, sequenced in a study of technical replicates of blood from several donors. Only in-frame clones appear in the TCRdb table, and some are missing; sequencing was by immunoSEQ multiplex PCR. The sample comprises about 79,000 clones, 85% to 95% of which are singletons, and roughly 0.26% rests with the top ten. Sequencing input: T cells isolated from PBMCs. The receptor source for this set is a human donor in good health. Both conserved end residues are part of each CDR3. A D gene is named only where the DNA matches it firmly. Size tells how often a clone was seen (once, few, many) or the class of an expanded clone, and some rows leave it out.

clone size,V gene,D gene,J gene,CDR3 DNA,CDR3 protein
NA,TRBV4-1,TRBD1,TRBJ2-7,TGCGCCAGCAGCCAGGCCCCCCGGGACAGGGGGCGCGAGCAGTACTTC,CASSQAPRDRGREQYF
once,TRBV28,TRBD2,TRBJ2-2,TGTGCCAGCAGTCTAGCGGGAGGCGCGAACACCGGGGAGCTGTTTTTT,CASSLAGGANTGELFF
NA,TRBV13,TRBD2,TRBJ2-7,TGTGCCAGCAGGCCGACTAGCGGGGGGCCGAAAGGGCACGAGCAGTACTTC,CASRPTSGGPKGHEQYF
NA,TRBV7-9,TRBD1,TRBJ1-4,TGTGCCAGCAGCTTAAAACGGACAGGGGCAGCTAATGAAAAACTGTTTTTT,CASSLKRTGAANEKLFF
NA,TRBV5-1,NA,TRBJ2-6,TGCGCCAGCAGTCCCCCAGGCGGGGCCAACGTCCTGACTTTC,CASSPPGGANVLTF
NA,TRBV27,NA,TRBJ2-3,TGTGCCAGCAGCCCTCCATCGGGGAGGGGGACAGATACGCAGTATTTT,CASSPPSGRGTDTQYF
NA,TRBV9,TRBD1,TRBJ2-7,TGTGCCAGCGGCCCGGGACAGGGATTCTACGAGCAGTACTTC,CASGPGQGFYEQYF
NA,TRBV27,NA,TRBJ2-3,TGTGCCAGCAGTAGGAAACGGGACTGGAGCACAGATACGCAGTATTTT,CASSRKRDWSTDTQYF
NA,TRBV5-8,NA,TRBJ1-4,TGTGCCAGCAGCTTGGCGTCGCCTACCATGAAACTGTTTTTT,CASSLASPTMKLFF
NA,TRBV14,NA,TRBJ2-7,TGTGCCAGCAGTCTTGACAGGCCACTGCACTACGAGCAGTACTTC,CASSLDRPLHYEQYF
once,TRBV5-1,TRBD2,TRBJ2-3,TGCGCCAGCAAACCCGGGACTAGCGGGACGGATACGCAGTATTTT,CASKPGTSGTDTQYF
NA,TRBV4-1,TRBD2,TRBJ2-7,TGCGCCAGCAGCAAGGGAGCGGGAGGAGGCGAGCAGTACTTC,CASSKGAGGGEQYF
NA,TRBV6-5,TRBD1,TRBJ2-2,TGTGCCAGCAGTTGGGGACAGGGGGCGGGCACCGGGGAGCTGTTTTTT,CASSWGQGAGTGELFF
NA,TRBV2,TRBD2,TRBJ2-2,TGTGCCAGTAAGCTAGCGGGAGGAACCGGGGAGCTGTTTTTT,CASKLAGGTGELFF